This T cell receptor (beta chain) was profiled in a study of beta chain features in type 1 diabetes. Study-wide findings and caveats: Sampled from patients, naive, central memory and Treg TCRB repertoires appeared more similar than those sampled from healthy donors. Type 1 diabetes patients had fewer VDJ junction insertions and more deletions. The study found moderately but significantly shorter TCRB CDR3s in all four CD4+ subsets of Type 1 diabetes patients.

Expressed TCRB transcripts were sequenced, since all the RNA that had been isolated was reverse transcribed. TCRdb's table, derived via immunoSEQ multiplex PCR, lists solely in-frame clones and lacks some. Among under 250,000 clones listed, approximately 11% were seen once. V dropped 0 bases and J dropped 8; count of bases not matched to a gene: 8. The CDR3 sequence is 16 residues long. The germline V gene has CDR1 LNHDA and CDR2 SQIVND (reference sequence). Worth noting for this clone: Its antigen remains unidentified.

Sequencing was performed on central memory CD4+ T cells from blood. The rearrangement links TRBV19 to TRBJ2-4, with 9 positions matching TRBD1. The clonotype comes from a man aged 18 to 29 in good health. CDR3 loop: CASSIERGQGRDIQYF. DNA for the CDR3: TGTGCCAGTAGTATAGAAAGGGGACAGGGAAGGGACATTCAGTACTTC.